The T cell receptor beta chain under discussion was sequenced for a study of cytomegalovirus exposure and HLA in healthy donors. Study overall: In an earlier analysis, approximately 120 million unique TCR beta sequences were found from some 180 million T cells.

Regarding the study as a whole: Most TCR sequences were seen very rarely across donors, but some public TCRs occurred in many.

The donors (healthy individuals) were bone marrow donors. A remark on this clone: Its antigen is as yet unknown.

The PCR contained 60 Vbeta and 13 Jbeta primers. TCRdb's table, derived via immunoSEQ multiplex PCR, lists solely in-frame clones and lacks some. The sample contains about 180,000 clones, over 65% of which appear only once. With 0 bases removed from V and 2 bases from J, the gap between germline ends came to 14 bases. Germline loops: CDR1 ENHRY, CDR2 SYGVKD. CDR3 length: 16 amino acids. The gene calls are TRBV10-3 and TRBJ2-7; TRBD1 is a possible D gene (6 bases). Material for sequencing was PBMCs. The sequence was obtained from a man aged 60 to 75 in good health and CMV-seronegative. The chain's CDR3 is CAISESGARGTYEQYF. The CDR3 DNA follows: TGTGCCATCAGTGAGTCTGGGGCCAGGGGCACCTACGAGCAGTACTTC.